This T cell receptor beta chain was found in a study of a mutant IDH1 vaccine in newly diagnosed glioma. About the research overall: Of the patients given treatment, approximately 60% were male and approximately 40% were female, and a mean age of around 38 years was recorded. Every participant had undergone radiotherapy, temozolomide, or both before, and most underwent both.

Germline V CDR1 and CDR2: LNHDA, SQIVND (reference sequence). This CDR3 spans 13 amino acids. Between the trimmed V and J ends, which lost 4 bases and 3 bases, there was a span of 10 bases. Only in-frame clones appear in the TCRdb table, and some are missing; sequencing was by immunoSEQ multiplex PCR. The sample has 25,000 to 30,000 clones, approximately 88% seen once. Study-wide findings and caveats: No link was apparently found between pseudoprogression and changes in top peripheral T cell clonotypes.

The time point was: week 5, during vaccination. One vaccine dose held 300 ug of mutant IDH1 20-mer peptide and came with topical imiquimod. Turning to this clone: Its specificity is not known.

This TCR was sampled from a man between 18 and 29 years old with glioma. The sequenced sample was PBMCs, obtained from a glioma patient whose treatment included an IDH1 peptide vaccine. The V gene is TRBV19, the J gene TRBJ2-7; D gene unclear. The CDR3 reads CASSRSRFYEQYF. The CDR3 region has the DNA TGTGCCAGTAGTAGAAGCAGGTTCTACGAGCAGTACTTC.